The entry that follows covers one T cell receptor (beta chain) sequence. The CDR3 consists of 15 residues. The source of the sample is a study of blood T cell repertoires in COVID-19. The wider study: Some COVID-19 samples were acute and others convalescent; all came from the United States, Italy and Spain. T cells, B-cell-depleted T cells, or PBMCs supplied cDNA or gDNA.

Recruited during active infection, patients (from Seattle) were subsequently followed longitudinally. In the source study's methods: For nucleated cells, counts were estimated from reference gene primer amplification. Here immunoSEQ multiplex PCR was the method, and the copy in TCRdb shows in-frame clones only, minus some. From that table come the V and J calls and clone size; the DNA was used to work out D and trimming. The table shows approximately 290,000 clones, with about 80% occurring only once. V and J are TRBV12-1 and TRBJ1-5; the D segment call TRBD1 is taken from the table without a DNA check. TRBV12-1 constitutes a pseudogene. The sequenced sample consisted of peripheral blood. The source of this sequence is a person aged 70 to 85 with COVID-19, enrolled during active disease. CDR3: CASSSGTGGGQPQHF. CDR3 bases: TGTGCCAGCAGCTCCGGGACAGGGGGTGGGCAGCCCCAGCATTTT.